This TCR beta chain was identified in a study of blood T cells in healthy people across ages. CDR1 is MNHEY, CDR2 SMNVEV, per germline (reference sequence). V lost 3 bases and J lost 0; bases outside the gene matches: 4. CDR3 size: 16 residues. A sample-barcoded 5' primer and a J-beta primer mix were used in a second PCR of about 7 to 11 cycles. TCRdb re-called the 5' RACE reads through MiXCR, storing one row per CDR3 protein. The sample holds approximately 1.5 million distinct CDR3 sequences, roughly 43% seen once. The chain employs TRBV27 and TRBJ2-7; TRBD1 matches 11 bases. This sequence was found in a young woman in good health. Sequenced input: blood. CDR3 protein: CASSFTGTGGSYEQYF. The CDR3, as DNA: TGTGCCAGCAGTTTCACCGGGACAGGGGGCTCCTACGAGCAGTACTTC.